This T cell receptor (beta chain) appears in the sequencing data of a study of T cells in Graves' hyperthyroidism and ophthalmopathy. Whole-study results and caveats: Most clonotypes that expanded in the thyroid above 0.001 also showed up in blood.

A NOSPECS grade of at least 4, a Clinical Activity Score of at least 3 and duration under 3 months were recorded in ophthalmopathy patients. Based on clinical symptoms, serum thyroxine and TRAb, thyroid ultrasound and orbital computed tomography, diagnoses were reached. The source of the PBMCs was approximately 10 ml of fresh peripheral blood. RNA transcripts yielded amplified TCR beta CDR3 regions. RT-PCR in the first round (using the HTBI primer set) targeted the TCR CDR3. MiXCR was run by TCRdb on the multiplex PCR reads, yielding one entry per CDR3 protein. The sample includes roughly 500,000 distinct CDR3 sequences, roughly 22% of them seen just once. CDR1 is MNHNS, CDR2 SASEGT, per germline. The CDR3 is 16 amino acids. Concerning this clonotype itself: The antigen remains undetermined. A single base separates this from a much larger clone, so it may be a read error.

The receptor was derived from a woman aged 70-85 years with Graves' ophthalmopathy. The V call is TRBV6-1, the J call TRBJ1-2; 9 bases match TRBD1. Sequenced sample: blood. CDR3 sequence: CASSSDRGRTNYGYAF. The DNA for the CDR3 is TGTGCCAGCAGTAGCGACAGGGGGAGGACTAACTATGGCTACGCCTTC.